Shown below are 17 T cell receptor beta chains from a single sample sequenced in a study of regulatory T cells in long-lasting Graves disease. Investigators prepared the TCR beta libraries by applying iRepertoire HTBI primers and Arm-PCR of CDR3 regions. From the multiplex PCR reads, TCRdb called clonotypes with MiXCR, one entry per CDR3 protein. The table shows fewer than 450,000 distinct CDR3 sequences, with 23% occurring only once. The sample's time point: persistent/refractory GD, antithyroid drugs over 5 years with positive TRAb. Making the TCR library involved RNA that had been extracted from PBMCs. The specimen comprised peripheral blood mononuclear cells (PBMCs), sampled when the disease was refractory, from a patient treated with antithyroid drugs. Source of these receptors: a female donor with Graves disease.

This clonotype was detected a few times. This chain links TRBV3-1 with TRBJ2-1, with 8 bases aligning to TRBD2. Looked up from germline, CDR1 is LGHDT and CDR2 is YNNKEL (reference sequence). This CDR3 has 15 amino acids. V was pared by 6 bases and J by 7 bases, with 11 bases of the junction left unmatched. The CDR3 region has the DNA TGTGCCAGCAGTCCAAGCGGGAGCAAAGGGAATGAGCAGTTCTTC. It translates to CASSPSGSKGNEQFF.

The J gene is TRBJ1-1, the V gene TRBV19; D gene unclear. Germline-derived CDR1 and CDR2 are LNHDA and SQIVND (reference sequence). CDR3 length equals 15 residues. The germline V and J ends were trimmed by 0 bases and 2 bases, with 10 bases remaining between them. For the CDR3, the DNA is TGTGCCAGTAGTATAGAGGAGGGATTTAACACTGAAGCTTTCTTT. Residues: CASSIEEGFNTEAFF.

This sequence joins TRBV19 and TRBJ2-2; tentatively, D is TRBD1 (5 bases). Per the germline V gene, CDR1 is LNHDA and CDR2 is SQIVND (reference sequence). The CDR3 spans 16 residues. Trimming cost V 7 bases and J 6 bases, with 21 bases left between them. CDR3 coding DNA: TGTGCCAGTACCCCTCTGTTGGGGCTACTTGCCGGGGAGCTGTTTTTT. Encoded protein: CASTPLLGLLAGELFF.

As regards this clonotype: The junction does not match germline at one end; this may be a read error. The CDR3 sequence is CASTERGPSNTEAFF. CDR3 in DNA: TGTGCCAGCACTGAAAGGGGCCCTTCGAACACTGAAGCTTTCTTT. The chain recombines TRBV6-1 with TRBJ1-1, with D maybe TRBD1 (5 bases). The CDR3 sequence is 15 residues long. In germline, CDR1 is MNHNS, CDR2 SASEGT.

This clonotype came up many times. The V call is TRBV28, the J call TRBJ2-3; 11 bases match TRBD2. The CDR3 length is 15 residues. With 6 bases clipped from V and 0 bases from J, the junction kept 2 bases outside the gene matches. The germline V gene has CDR1 MDHEN and CDR2 SYDVKM. The CDR3 DNA sequence: TGTGCCAGCAGGAGACTAGCGGGAAGCACAGATACGCAGTATTTT. Translated, it gives CASRRLAGSTDTQYF.

This clonotype was detected a few times. The chain employs TRBV7-9 and TRBJ2-5; D ambiguous. Germline-derived CDR1 and CDR2 are SEHNR and FQNEAQ (reference sequence). The CDR3 loop spans 14 amino acids. Trimming cost V 1 base and J 3 bases, with 9 bases left between them. The chain's CDR3 is CASSLVSQKETQYF. CDR3 DNA: TGTGCCAGCAGCTTAGTCTCTCAGAAAGAGACCCAGTACTTC.

The chain employs TRBV6-1 and TRBJ2-2; D possibly corresponds to TRBD2 (5 bases). V was pared by 6 bases and J by 4 bases, with 9 bases between. Germline V gene lookup returns CDR1 MNHNS and CDR2 SASEGT. The length of the CDR3 is 13 residues. CDR3 sequence reads: CASRSGSTGELFF. CDR3 nucleotide sequence: TGTGCCAGCAGGAGCGGAAGCACCGGGGAGCTGTTTTTT.

There are many counts of this clonotype. This chain uses TRBV28 with TRBJ2-7; 8 bases are a match to TRBD2. This CDR3 contains 15 residues. Trimming at V came to 4 bases and at J to 2 bases, leaving 7 bases not matched to a gene. Germline V gene sequence: CDR1 MDHEN, CDR2 SYDVKM. Written as DNA, the CDR3 is TGTGCCAGCAGTTCAGCGGGAGCCACAGCCTACGAGCAGTACTTC. Translating gives CASSSAGATAYEQYF.

The chain carries TRBV20-1 and TRBJ1-5; tentative D call: TRBD1 (6 bases). V gave up 6 bases and J gave up 2 bases, with 23 bases separating them. The CDR3 contains 17 residues. Germline-derived CDR1 and CDR2 are DFQATT and SNEGSKA (reference sequence). Written as DNA, the CDR3 is TGCAGTGCCCTACGCGGAGAGGGGGACTGGGGCAATCAGCCCCAGCATTTT. Amino acids: CSALRGEGDWGNQPQHF.

The CDR3 region has the DNA TGTGCCAGCAGCCTCGGACAGGCACCTATGAACACTGAAGCTTTCTTT. The encoded protein is CASSLGQAPMNTEAFF. The chain couples TRBV7-9 to TRBJ1-1; 7 bases fit TRBD1. In germline, CDR1 is SEHNR, CDR2 FQNEAQ (reference sequence). Trimming removed 5 bases from V and 0 bases from J; junction bases left unmatched: 9. The CDR3 has 16 residues. Full variable domain (missing parts from reference TRBV7-9 and TRBJ1-1): DTGVSQNPRHKITKRGQNVTFRCDPISEHNRLYWYRQTLGQGPEFLTYFQNEAQLEKSRLLSDRFSAERPKGSFSTLEIQRTEQGDSAMYLCASSLGQAPMNTEAFFGQGTRLTVV.

The V gene is TRBV15, the J gene TRBJ2-7, with a possible D match to TRBD2 (7 bases). CDR3 length: 18 amino acids. With 1 base removed from V and 4 bases from J, the gap between germline ends came to 23 bases. In germline, CDR1 is LNHNV, CDR2 YYDKDF (reference sequence). CDR3 coding DNA: TGTGCCACCAGCAGAGCTCGGATATCTGGAGGGGGGGCATACGAGCAGTACTTC. Translated, it gives CATSRARISGGGAYEQYF.

This clonotype was seen many times. The genes are TRBV29-1 and TRBJ1-2; 11 nucleotides line up with TRBD1. The CDR3 consists of 14 residues. Germline CDR1 SQVTM, CDR2 ANQGSEA. V was pared by 7 bases and J by 4 bases, with 8 bases of the junction left unmatched. In DNA form, the CDR3 reads TGCAGCGCCAGGACAGGGGGCGCAGGCTATGGCTACACCTTC. Translating it yields CSARTGGAGYGYTF.

This clonotype was detected many times. The rearrangement joins TRBV20-1 to TRBJ1-2; TRBD1 agrees at 7 bases. V shed 4 bases, J shed 4 bases, and the junction held 6 bases outside the gene matches. Germline CDR1 and CDR2: DFQATT and SNEGSKA (reference sequence). There are 13 residues in the CDR3. The CDR3 sequence: CSATTGTAYGYTF. For the CDR3, the DNA is TGCAGTGCTACGACAGGGACCGCCTATGGCTACACCTTC.

This clonotype was recorded at least ten times. This chain joins TRBV6-5 and TRBJ2-7; 7 positions agree with TRBD2. CDR1 is MNHEY and CDR2 is SVGAGI in the germline V gene. The CDR3 loop spans 13 amino acids. Trimming at V came to 2 bases and at J to 3 bases, leaving 1 base not matched to a gene. The CDR3, as DNA: TGTGCCAGCAGTTACCAGCGGGGCTACGAGCAGTACTTC. It translates to CASSYQRGYEQYF.

This clonotype occurred many times. The J gene is TRBJ2-7, the V gene TRBV11-2; 7 positions match TRBD1. Germline-derived CDR1 and CDR2 are SGHAT and FQNNGV. The V and J ends lost 5 bases and 4 bases, in that order; junction bases with no gene match: 11. The CDR3 contains 15 residues. DNA for the CDR3: TGTGCCAGCAGCGCACCGGGACAGCACCTATACGAGCAGTACTTC. Its protein is CASSAPGQHLYEQYF.

There are many counts of this clonotype. The chain uses TRBV2 and TRBJ2-3, with 9 bases matching TRBD2. CDR1 is SNHLY, CDR2 FYNNEI, per germline. This CDR3 region has 15 residues. V shed 11 bases and J 2 bases; nucleotides not matched to a gene: 11. The CDR3 region has the DNA TGTGCCGGAAAGATAGCGGGAGTTTTCACAGATACGCAGTATTTT. Translating it yields CAGKIAGVFTDTQYF.

V gene TRBV20-1 combines with J gene TRBJ2-7; 8 positions match TRBD2. Germline lookup yields CDR1 DFQATT and CDR2 SNEGSKA (reference sequence). This CDR3 is built from 12 residues. With V trimmed by 4 bases and J by 3 bases, 2 bases remained unmatched. CDR3: CSANSGGYEQYF. The DNA of the CDR3 is TGCAGTGCTAACAGCGGGGGCTACGAGCAGTACTTC.